One sample yielded the 15 T cell receptor beta chains listed below, sequenced in a study of blood T cell repertoires in COVID-19 (dated by TCRdb to 2018 to 2021). Receptor libraries were prepared by the immunoSEQ multiplex PCR assay. Sourced from immuneACCESS, this table was stored by TCRdb with only in-frame sequences that have V and J called. A share of the clones is absent; for the studies checked, an unresolved V gene accounts for under half, and the remainder has no known explanation. The sample table shows around 340,000 clones, and 80% to 90% are seen once. Around 3% of the sample goes to the ten largest clones. The sequencing sample was made of peripheral blood. These receptors all stem from a man aged 30 to 45 with active or convalescent COVID-19.

This sequence joins TRBV19 and TRBJ1-1; D not certain. CDR3 size: 13 residues. Germline lookup yields CDR1 LNHDA and CDR2 SQIVND (reference sequence). Trimming took off 6 bases at V and 2 bases at J, with 10 bases between the two ends. The CDR3, as DNA: TGTGCCAGTAGCAGGACTTTTAACACTGAAGCTTTCTTT. Translated, it gives CASSRTFNTEAFF.

The genes are TRBV5-1 and TRBJ2-2, with 8 nucleotides matching TRBD2. CDR1 and CDR2 from the germline V gene are SGHRS and YFSETQ. The CDR3 is made up of 17 amino acids. Trimming removed 4 bases from V and 5 bases from J; junction bases left unmatched: 13. This CDR3 is CASSAAGRGGATGELFF. In DNA form, the CDR3 reads TGCGCCAGCAGCGCCGCCGGGAGGGGAGGGGCAACCGGGGAGCTGTTTTTT.

The V and J genes are TRBV13 and TRBJ1-6; D is unresolved. The CDR3 spans 14 residues. V was trimmed by 0 bases and J by 10 bases, leaving 10 bases between them. From germline, CDR1 is PRHDT and CDR2 FYEKMQ (reference sequence). DNA of the CDR3: TGTGCCAGCAGCTTAGGGACGAGCGAGTCACCCCTCCACTTT. This gives the protein CASSLGTSESPLHF.

The gene calls are TRBV5-4 and TRBJ1-2; D not certain. The germline V gene has CDR1 SGHNT and CDR2 YYREEE (reference sequence). This CDR3 comprises 15 residues. Trimming shortened V by 0 bases and J by 8 bases, and 17 bases separated the two germline ends. CDR3 sequence: CASSLEEPSRGGYTF. The CDR3 DNA follows: TGTGCCAGCAGCTTGGAGGAACCCTCTCGAGGGGGCTACACCTTC.

This chain links TRBV24-1 with TRBJ2-2; TRBD1 aligns across 10 bases. Germline V gene lookup returns CDR1 KGHDR and CDR2 SFDVKD. The CDR3 loop spans 16 amino acids. The V segment lost 2 bases and the J segment 2 bases; nucleotides outside the gene matches: 1. The CDR3 loop reads CATSDWTGGNTGELFF. CDR3 coding DNA: TGTGCCACCAGTGATTGGACAGGGGGTAACACCGGGGAGCTGTTTTTT.

The chain recombines TRBV30 with TRBJ1-4; D remains ambiguous. This CDR3 is 16 amino acids long. Deletions cut 0 bases from V and 0 bases from J, with 11 bases between. Germline-derived CDR1 and CDR2 are GTSNPN and SVGIG (reference sequence). CDR3 coding DNA: TGTGCCTGGAGTGTAGGGAGGTTTACAACTAATGAAAAACTGTTTTTT. Amino acids: CAWSVGRFTTNEKLFF.

Points on this clone: This sample also contains other DNA sequences that code for the same CDR3. The chain joins TRBV7-2 to TRBJ2-3, with D possibly matching TRBD1 (5 bases). V gave up 1 base and J gave up 3 bases, with 8 bases separating them. Germline CDR1 is SGHTA and CDR2 is FQGNSA. The length of the CDR3 is 14 residues. The CDR3 is CASSLGQGTDTQYF. CDR3 DNA: TGTGCCAGCAGCTTAGGTCAGGGTACAGATACGCAGTATTTT.

The J gene is TRBJ2-1, the V gene TRBV28; TRBD1 might be the D (5 bases). This CDR3 has 17 residues. Germline CDR1 reads MDHEN; CDR2 reads SYDVKM. The V end was cut by 3 bases, the J end by 5 bases, with 20 bases between. In DNA, the CDR3 is TGTGCCAGCAGTTTGCCGGACAACGGCGGCGTCCACAATGAGCAGTTCTTC. It translates to CASSLPDNGGVHNEQFF.

The rearrangement uses TRBV9 and TRBJ1-1, with a possible D match to TRBD1 (6 bases). CDR3 length: 15 amino acids. The V gene's germline CDR1 is SGDLS and CDR2 YYNGEE. Trimming removed 0 bases from V and 5 bases from J, with 14 bases in between. CDR3 sequence: CASSVDPGRGTEAFF. The CDR3 DNA reads TGTGCCAGCAGCGTAGATCCAGGGAGGGGGACTGAAGCTTTCTTT.

The chain employs TRBV11-2 and TRBJ1-4, with 8 positions matching TRBD1. This CDR3 spans 18 amino acids. V lost 3 bases, J lost 0 bases, and 9 bases stayed unmatched. The germline gives CDR1 SGHAT, CDR2 FQNNGV. CDR3 region: CASSFIPGQAPTNEKLFF. The CDR3 DNA follows: TGTGCCAGCAGCTTTATCCCGGGACAGGCCCCAACTAATGAAAAACTGTTTTTT.

V usage is TRBV30 and J usage is TRBJ1-2; D gene unclear. Deletions cut 0 bases from V and 7 bases from J, with 6 bases between. Germline CDR1 GTSNPN, CDR2 SVGIG (reference sequence). The CDR3 runs to 11 residues. The CDR3 DNA follows: TGTGCCTGGAGTGTACAAATTGGCTACACCTTC. It codes for CAWSVQIGYTF. Full variable domain (missing parts from reference TRBV30 and TRBJ1-2): SQTIHQWPATLVQPVGSPLSLECTVEGTSNPNLYWYRQAAGRGLQLLFYSVGIGQISSEVPQNLSASRPQDRQFILSSKKLLLSDSGFYLCAWSVQIGYTFGSGTRLTVV.

The rearrangement links TRBV28 to TRBJ2-1, with TRBD2 identical over 9 bases. J gave up 2 bases and V 5 bases, and 4 bases lay outside the gene matches. Germline CDR1 is MDHEN and CDR2 is SYDVKM. The CDR3 sequence is 15 residues long. The DNA for the CDR3 is TGTGCCAGCAGTGGGGGACTAGCAGCCTACAATGAGCAGTTCTTC. Translated, it gives CASSGGLAAYNEQFF.

The chain carries TRBV10-3 and TRBJ2-1, with 7 positions matching TRBD1. V shed 2 bases and J 1 base; nucleotides not matched to a gene: 5. Germline-derived CDR1 and CDR2 are ENHRY and SYGVKD. This CDR3 has 16 amino acids. The CDR3, as DNA: TGTGCCATCAGTGAGCGGGACAGCTATTCCTACAATGAGCAGTTCTTC. It encodes CAISERDSYSYNEQFF.

The CDR3 is CASSSGGTEAFF. CDR3 nucleotides: TGTGCCAGCAGCTCTGGAGGGACTGAAGCTTTCTTT. The rearrangement joins TRBV5-6 to TRBJ1-1; D call uncertain. CDR3 length: 12 amino acids. Germline-derived CDR1 and CDR2 are SGHDT and YYEEEE. Trimming stripped 3 bases from V and 5 bases from J, with 8 bases between.

This rearrangement joins TRBV11-3 to TRBJ2-5; 13 nucleotides match TRBD2. Germline lookup yields CDR1 SGHNT and CDR2 YENEEA. Unmatched junction bases numbered 5, after V lost 5 bases and J lost 5 bases. CDR3 length: 15 residues. The CDR3 DNA reads as TGTGCCAGCAGCAAAGGGACTAGCGGGGATGAGACCCAGTACTTC. It translates to CASSKGTSGDETQYF.